This section outlines one T cell receptor (beta chain) sequence together with its context. This specimen comes from a study of control samples from healthy donors and cancer patients. Profiled with immunoSEQ multiplex PCR; TCRdb holds only in-frame clones, not every one. The table shows 90,000 or so clones, with about 88% occurring only once. Germline loops: CDR1 SGHNT, CDR2 YYREEE (reference sequence). The CDR3 consists of 16 residues. V was cut by 4 bases and J by 0 bases, with 13 bases left in between. J is TRBJ1-4 and V is TRBV5-4, with a weak D call TRBD1 (5 bases). This TCR derives from a woman in her forties or fifties in good health. The sequenced sample was blood. The CDR3 protein is CASSPGGGPTNEKLFF. The CDR3 DNA sequence: TGTGCCAGCAGCCCCGGGGGGGGACCAACTAATGAAAAACTGTTTTTT.